The 19 T cell receptor beta chains below were found in one sample sequenced in a study of cytomegalovirus exposure and HLA in healthy donors (dated 2017 in TCRdb). Preparation of the library involved the immunoSEQ multiplex PCR assay. For the multiplex PCR, a mixture combining 60 forward primers for TCR Vbeta segments and 13 reverse primers for TCR Jbeta segments was used. What TCRdb holds here is the immuneACCESS table cut down to in-frame rearrangements. Part of the clones is not present; checked against another copy, under half of the missing clones reflect an unresolved V gene, and the others are unexplained. This sample holds 100,000 to 150,000 clones; about four fifths were observed only once. Over 3% of the sample lies in the top ten. The sample consisted of PBMCs. The receptors stem from a woman aged 40 to 50 in good health and CMV-seropositive.

This clone has only a few counts. The chain links TRBV6-5 to TRBJ2-2; D might be TRBD1 (6 bases). Trimming stripped 5 bases from V and 1 base from J, with 11 bases between. The CDR3 is made up of 15 amino acids. Germline V gene sequence: CDR1 MNHEY, CDR2 SVGAGI. The CDR3 DNA reads as TGTGCCAGCAGTAGATACAGGGTGAACACCGGGGAGCTGTTTTTT. Protein: CASSRYRVNTGELFF.

This clone came up a few times. This sequence joins TRBV7-9 and TRBJ2-5; the match to TRBD1 covers 9 bases. The germline CDR1 and CDR2 sequences are SEHNR and FQNEAQ (reference sequence). After removal of 5 bases from V and 5 bases from J, the junction contained 6 bases not matched to a gene. The CDR3 has 14 residues. CDR3 sequence (DNA): TGTGCCAGCAGCGCCCAACAGGGGGCTGAGACCCAGTACTTC. Amino acid sequence: CASSAQQGAETQYF.

V is TRBV5-1 and J is TRBJ2-5, with TRBD2 matching over 14 bases. The junction had 8 bases not matched to a gene; V was cut back by 0 bases and J by 4 bases. This CDR3 region has 18 residues. The germline V gene has CDR1 SGHRS and CDR2 YFSETQ. The CDR3 DNA is TGCGCCAGCAGCTTGGGGGGGACTAGCGGGAGAACAGGAGAGACCCAGTACTTC. Its protein product is CASSLGGTSGRTGETQYF.

CDR3 DNA: TGTGCCAGCAGCTCAACCCGGACAGGGGAACATGGCTACACCTTC. Amino acids: CASSSTRTGEHGYTF. The V gene is TRBV7-9, the J gene TRBJ1-2; 9 nucleotides match TRBD1. V lost 4 bases and J lost 6; bases outside the gene matches: 9. The CDR3 is 15 residues long. Per the germline V gene, CDR1 is SEHNR and CDR2 is FQNEAQ (reference sequence).

The chain couples TRBV27 to TRBJ2-2; D is unresolved. Germline CDR1 MNHEY, CDR2 SMNVEV (reference sequence). The CDR3 is made up of 16 amino acids. V shed 2 bases and J shed 9 bases, with 19 bases lying between them. The CDR3 loop reads CASSLIRLGSRRELFF. DNA of the CDR3: TGTGCCAGCAGTTTAATAAGGCTAGGATCTAGAAGGGAGCTGTTTTTT.

This chain uses TRBV25-1 with TRBJ1-1; TRBD1 matches 8 bases. The CDR3 totals 15 residues. After removal of 2 bases from V and 4 bases from J, the junction contained 6 bases not matched to a gene. The germline CDR1 and CDR2 sequences are MGHDK and SYGVNS. The CDR3 loop reads CASSETRTGLTEAFF. CDR3 sequence (DNA): TGTGCCAGCAGTGAAACCCGGACAGGGCTCACTGAAGCTTTCTTT.

This chain links TRBV27 with TRBJ2-1, with 10 bases fitting TRBD2. This CDR3 comprises 15 residues. CDR1 and CDR2 (germline): MNHEY, SMNVEV (reference sequence). V dropped 3 bases and J dropped 10; count of bases not matched to a gene: 9. CDR3 sequence: CASSFDASGRLEQFF. In nucleotides, the CDR3 is TGTGCCAGCAGTTTTGACGCTAGCGGGAGATTGGAGCAGTTCTTC.

The rearrangement joins TRBV27 to TRBJ1-5; D is undetermined. The germline CDR1 and CDR2 sequences are MNHEY and SMNVEV (reference sequence). This CDR3 is 14 amino acids long. Trimming cost V 3 bases and J 3 bases, with 9 bases left between them. CDR3 in amino acids: CASSFGGDNQPQHF. In DNA, the CDR3 is TGTGCCAGCAGTTTCGGAGGAGACAATCAGCCCCAGCATTTT.

This chain connects TRBV28 to TRBJ2-4; 16 positions agree with TRBD2. Germline V lookup: CDR1 MDHEN, CDR2 SYDVKM. The CDR3 covers 18 residues. V gave up 5 bases and J gave up 2 bases; unmatched junction bases: 6. As DNA, the CDR3 is TGTGCCAGCAGTCCGGGACTAGCGGGAGGGCCGTCCAAAAACATTCAGTACTTC. Its protein product is CASSPGLAGGPSKNIQYF.

The V gene is TRBV28, the J gene TRBJ1-3, with TRBD1 matching 10 bases. CDR1 is MDHEN, CDR2 SYDVKM, per germline. The J segment lost 4 bases and the V segment lost 2 bases, leaving 5 bases of the junction unmatched. This CDR3 spans 16 amino acids. CDR3 residues: CASSLGTGAVGNTIYF. CDR3 bases: TGTGCCAGCAGTTTAGGGACAGGGGCTGTCGGAAACACCATATATTTT.

The chain links TRBV6-5 to TRBJ2-1; no clear D. The V gene's germline CDR1 is MNHEY and CDR2 SVGAGI. The ends were cut back, 0 bases at V and 5 bases at J, with 5 bases in the middle. The CDR3 has 13 residues. DNA of the CDR3: TGTGCCAGCAGTTACTCTGAGAACAATGAGCAGTTCTTC. Translating gives CASSYSENNEQFF.

This clone occurred a few times. V gene TRBV14 combines with J gene TRBJ1-5; weak D call: TRBD1 (5 bases). CDR3 size: 15 residues. The ends were cut back, 3 bases at V and 2 bases at J, with 11 bases in the middle. Germline V CDR1 and CDR2: SGHDN, FVKESK. CDR3: CASSQGGSGNQPQHF. The CDR3 nucleotides are TGTGCCAGCAGCCAGGGGGGTTCCGGCAATCAGCCCCAGCATTTT.

A single count supports this clone. J is TRBJ2-7 and V is TRBV9; D may be TRBD1 (6 bases). CDR3 size: 18 residues. Germline CDR1 reads SGDLS; CDR2 reads YYNGEE. Trimming stripped 3 bases from V and 2 bases from J, with 24 bases between. CDR3 DNA: TGTGCCAGCAGCGCGGATGATCTTCAGGGGCCGAAGCCCTACGAGCAGTACTTC. It is translated as CASSADDLQGPKPYEQYF.

The gene calls are TRBV7-9 and TRBJ2-7; 8 bases match TRBD1. The V gene end was trimmed by 5 bases and the J gene end by 3 bases; junction bases not matched to a gene: 6. This CDR3 has 14 residues. The germline V gene encodes CDR1 SEHNR and CDR2 FQNEAQ (reference sequence). The CDR3 reads CASSAQGGGYEQYF. CDR3 nucleotide sequence: TGTGCCAGCAGCGCACAGGGGGGAGGCTACGAGCAGTACTTC.

The chain is built from TRBV18 and TRBJ2-2; the D gene is possibly TRBD2 (5 bases). Germline V gene lookup returns CDR1 KGHSH and CDR2 LQKENI. V gave up 2 bases and J gave up 4 bases, with 8 bases separating them. The CDR3 runs to 14 residues. The CDR3 sequence is CASSPFTSTGELFF. In DNA, the CDR3 is TGTGCCAGCTCACCATTTACTAGCACCGGGGAGCTGTTTTTT.

DNA for the CDR3: TGTGCCAGCAGTCACGACAGAAATAGCAATCAGCCCCAGCATTTT. It encodes CASSHDRNSNQPQHF. The genes are TRBV2 and TRBJ1-5; D may be TRBD1 (5 bases). Germline V lookup: CDR1 SNHLY, CDR2 FYNNEI. V lost 5 bases, J lost 0 bases, and 11 bases lay in between. The CDR3 sequence is 15 residues long.

This chain joins TRBV20-1 and TRBJ2-7; D is ambiguous. V was cut by 6 bases and J by 5 bases, with 11 bases left in between. Germline V gene sequence: CDR1 DFQATT, CDR2 SNEGSKA (reference sequence). CDR3 length equals 11 residues. The CDR3 sequence: CSARSSDEQYF. The CDR3 DNA reads as TGCAGTGCCAGAAGCTCGGACGAGCAGTACTTC.

The chain has TRBV2 and TRBJ1-1; the D gene is possibly TRBD1 (5 bases). From germline, CDR1 is SNHLY and CDR2 FYNNEI. There are 15 residues in the CDR3. The V gene lost 7 bases and the J gene lost 4 bases, with 19 bases spanning the gap. The CDR3 DNA reads as TGTGCCAGCACCATTCGACCCGACAGCCGCACTGAAGCTTTCTTT. Translated, it gives CASTIRPDSRTEAFF. The whole variable domain, remainder taken from reference TRBV2 and TRBJ1-1, is EPEVTQTPSHQVTQMGQEVILRCVPISNHLYFYWYRQILGQKVEFLVSFYNNEISEKSEIFDDQFSVERPDGSNFTLKIRSTKLEDSAMYFCASTIRPDSRTEAFFGQGTRLTVV.

This clone has a handful of counts. This rearrangement joins TRBV9 to TRBJ2-1; D ambiguous. Trimming cost V 4 bases and J 5 bases, with 4 bases left between them. In germline, CDR1 is SGDLS, CDR2 YYNGEE. This CDR3 has 11 residues. This CDR3 reads CASSPDNEQFF. In nucleotides, the CDR3 is TGTGCCAGCAGCCCGGACAATGAGCAGTTCTTC.